The clone carrying this T cell receptor beta chain was seen at least ten times. Its antigen is not identified. This CDR3 is 15 amino acids long. V shed 2 bases and J shed 4 bases, with 14 bases lying between them. TCRdb processed the 5' RACE reads anew with MiXCR; each CDR3 protein has one entry. Of approximately 500,000 distinct CDR3 sequences listed, roughly 13% are singletons. This specimen belongs to a study of CD8 T cells in ankylosing spondylitis. Overall study results and limits: Seemingly distinctive of ankylosing spondylitis blood was a TCR beta motif formed by eight highly homologous variants.

This sequence joins TRBV12-3 or TRBV12-4 and TRBJ2-5; D is possibly TRBD1 (5 bases). The receptor was isolated from a male donor with ankylosing spondylitis. The sequenced material came from blood, either unsorted or a sorted T cell fraction (not recorded which). In DNA form, the CDR3 reads TGTGCCAGCAGTTTATACAGGATCCCTCCAGAGACCCAGTACTTC. This translates into CASSLYRIPPETQYF.